This T cell receptor (beta chain) was captured by sequencing in a study of identical twins. General study results and limits: Abundant beta clonotypes from cord blood had fewer insertions, unlike memory repertoires, which showed none.

Details on this clonotype: Its specificity is unknown.

Unique molecular identifiers were present on the cDNA, and a universal primer site came from template switching. In TCRdb, the 5' RACE reads were re-called with MiXCR into one record per CDR3 protein. Of about 810,000 distinct CDR3 sequences listed, around an eighth are singletons. Germline V gene sequence: CDR1 SGHAT, CDR2 FQNNGV. The CDR3 consists of 15 residues. The V end was cut by 0 bases, the J end by 4 bases, with 10 bases between. This sample was also put to use in a study of yellow fever vaccine responses in identical twins.

J is TRBJ1-5 and V is TRBV11-2, with D maybe TRBD1 (6 bases). Sequenced sample: PBMCs. The receptor's source is a woman between 18 and 30 years old in good health. The CDR3 loop reads CASSLDLRGNQPQHF. CDR3 bases: TGTGCCAGCAGCTTAGATTTAAGGGGGAATCAGCCCCAGCATTTT.